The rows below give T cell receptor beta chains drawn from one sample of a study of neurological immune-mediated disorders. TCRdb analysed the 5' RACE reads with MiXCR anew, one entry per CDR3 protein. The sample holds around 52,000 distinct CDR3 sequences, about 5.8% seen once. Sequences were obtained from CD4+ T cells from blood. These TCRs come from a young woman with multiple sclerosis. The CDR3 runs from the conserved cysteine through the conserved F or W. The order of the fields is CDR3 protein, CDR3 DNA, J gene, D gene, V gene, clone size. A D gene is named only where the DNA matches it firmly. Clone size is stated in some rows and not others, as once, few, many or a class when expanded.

CDR3aa: CSVEDPVKDTQYF; CDR3nt: TGCAGCGTTGAAGATCCCGTCAAGGATACGCAGTATTTT; j_gene: TRBJ2-3; d_gene: -; v_gene: TRBV29-1; abundance: many
CDR3aa: CASSASRGAETQYF; CDR3nt: TGTGCCAGCAGCGCTAGTCGGGGAGCAGAGACCCAGTACTTC; j_gene: TRBJ2-5; d_gene: -; v_gene: TRBV7-2; abundance: many
CDR3aa: CSARDQRRARDGYTF; CDR3nt: TGCAGTGCTAGAGATCAAAGGAGGGCGAGAGATGGCTACACCTTC; j_gene: TRBJ1-2; d_gene: -; v_gene: TRBV20-1; abundance: many
CDR3aa: CASSIHLTGTTLTDTQYF; CDR3nt: TGTGCCAGCAGCATCCATTTAACCGGGACCACACTCACAGATACGCAGTATTTT; j_gene: TRBJ2-3; d_gene: -; v_gene: TRBV5-6; abundance: many
CDR3aa: CASSIVPRTGISYEQYF; CDR3nt: TGTGCCAGTAGTATAGTCCCGAGGACAGGGATATCCTACGAGCAGTACTTC; j_gene: TRBJ2-7; d_gene: TRBD1; v_gene: TRBV19; abundance: few
CDR3aa: CATIARLQGRFTDTQYF; CDR3nt: TGTGCCACTATAGCCCGCCTTCAGGGGCGATTCACAGATACGCAGTATTTT; j_gene: TRBJ2-3; d_gene: -; v_gene: TRBV7-8; abundance: many
CDR3aa: CASSLAQQGITEAFF; CDR3nt: TGCGCCAGCAGCTTGGCCCAACAGGGAATCACTGAAGCTTTCTTT; j_gene: TRBJ1-1; d_gene: -; v_gene: TRBV5-1; abundance: many
CDR3aa: CASSPALGYYGYTF; CDR3nt: TGCGCCAGCAGCCCGGCGTTGGGCTACTATGGCTACACCTTC; j_gene: TRBJ1-2; d_gene: -; v_gene: TRBV5-1; abundance: many
CDR3aa: CASSNTGTRYEQYF; CDR3nt: TGTGCCAGCAGTAATACCGGGACCCGCTACGAGCAGTACTTC; j_gene: TRBJ2-7; d_gene: -; v_gene: TRBV12-3/TRBV12-4; abundance: many
CDR3aa: CATSDQSDGLNIQYF; CDR3nt: TGTGCCACCAGTGATCAATCTGACGGACTAAACATTCAGTACTTC; j_gene: TRBJ2-4; d_gene: -; v_gene: TRBV24-1; abundance: many
CDR3aa: CASSFGQGVYGYTF; CDR3nt: TGCGCCAGCAGCTTTGGACAGGGGGTTTATGGCTACACCTTC; j_gene: TRBJ1-2; d_gene: TRBD1; v_gene: TRBV5-1; abundance: many
CDR3aa: CASSLGGSGGQDTQYF; CDR3nt: TGTGCCAGCAGTTTAGGGGGTAGCGGGGGGCAGGATACGCAGTATTTT; j_gene: TRBJ2-3; d_gene: TRBD2; v_gene: TRBV28; abundance: many
CDR3aa: CATSRGAGGGAAQFF; CDR3nt: TGTGCCACCAGCAGAGGGGCGGGAGGCGGGGCAGCGCAGTTCTTC; j_gene: TRBJ2-1; d_gene: TRBD2; v_gene: TRBV15; abundance: many
CDR3aa: CASSQPVSGNTIYF; CDR3nt: TGTGCCAGCAGCCAACCCGTATCTGGAAACACCATATATTTT; j_gene: TRBJ1-3; d_gene: -; v_gene: TRBV7-9; abundance: many
CDR3aa: CASRRRLTSGRTGELFF; CDR3nt: TGTGCCAGCAGACGAAGACTTACTAGCGGGAGAACCGGGGAGCTGTTTTTT; j_gene: TRBJ2-2; d_gene: TRBD2; v_gene: TRBV3-1; abundance: many
CDR3aa: CASSYPRDRGNYGYTF; CDR3nt: TGCGCCAGCAGCTACCCTCGGGACAGGGGGAACTATGGCTACACCTTC; j_gene: TRBJ1-2; d_gene: TRBD1; v_gene: TRBV5-1; abundance: -
CDR3aa: CASSPATGGRNSPLHF; CDR3nt: TGCGCCAGCAGCCCAGCGACAGGGGGACGGAATTCACCCCTCCACTTT; j_gene: TRBJ1-6; d_gene: TRBD1; v_gene: TRBV4-3; abundance: many
CDR3aa: CASSYWSKSGDREKETQYF; CDR3nt: TGTGCCAGCAGTTACTGGAGTAAGAGCGGGGACAGGGAAAAAGAGACCCAGTACTTC; j_gene: TRBJ2-5; d_gene: TRBD1; v_gene: TRBV6-2/TRBV6-3; abundance: many
CDR3aa: CSARVAGTGYTF; CDR3nt: TGCAGTGCTAGAGTTGCGGGGACTGGCTACACCTTC; j_gene: TRBJ1-2; d_gene: -; v_gene: TRBV20-1; abundance: many
CDR3aa: CASSLGQGQPQHF; CDR3nt: TGTGCCAGCAGCCTGGGACAGGGGCAGCCCCAGCATTTT; j_gene: TRBJ1-5; d_gene: TRBD1; v_gene: TRBV7-2; abundance: many
CDR3aa: CSARPLGETQYF; CDR3nt: TGCAGTGCTAGACCCTTAGGCGAGACCCAGTACTTC; j_gene: TRBJ2-5; d_gene: -; v_gene: TRBV20-1; abundance: many
CDR3aa: CASTSWGTGADTQYF; CDR3nt: TGTGCCAGTACGTCCTGGGGGACAGGGGCAGATACGCAGTATTTT; j_gene: TRBJ2-3; d_gene: TRBD1; v_gene: TRBV19; abundance: -
CDR3aa: CASSPRKTSRVFQETQYF; CDR3nt: TGCGCCAGCAGCCCCCGCAAGACCTCCAGGGTATTCCAAGAGACCCAGTACTTC; j_gene: TRBJ2-5; d_gene: -; v_gene: TRBV4-1; abundance: -
CDR3aa: CASSPQENTEAFF; CDR3nt: TGTGCCAGCTCACCACAGGAGAACACTGAAGCTTTCTTT; j_gene: TRBJ1-1; d_gene: -; v_gene: TRBV18; abundance: many
CDR3aa: CASHPDRGNTEAFF; CDR3nt: TGTGCCAGCCACCCGGACAGGGGGAACACTGAAGCTTTCTTT; j_gene: TRBJ1-1; d_gene: TRBD1; v_gene: TRBV6-5; abundance: many
CDR3aa: CSVERFQNTEAFF; CDR3nt: TGCAGCGTAGAGAGGTTTCAGAACACTGAAGCTTTCTTT; j_gene: TRBJ1-1; d_gene: -; v_gene: TRBV29-1; abundance: many
CDR3aa: CASLRRGTNTGELFF; CDR3nt: TGTGCCAGTCTCCGTCGGGGGACGAACACCGGGGAGCTGTTTTTT; j_gene: TRBJ2-2; d_gene: -; v_gene: TRBV19; abundance: many
CDR3aa: CSVAYSEIADTQYF; CDR3nt: TGCAGCGTTGCGTACAGTGAGATCGCAGATACGCAGTATTTT; j_gene: TRBJ2-3; d_gene: -; v_gene: TRBV29-1; abundance: many
CDR3aa: CASSVDKLPSYEQYF; CDR3nt: TGTGCCAGTAGTGTCGACAAACTCCCCTCCTACGAGCAGTACTTC; j_gene: TRBJ2-7; d_gene: -; v_gene: TRBV19; abundance: many
CDR3aa: CSSRGGFANTGELFF; CDR3nt: TGCAGTTCTCGAGGGGGATTCGCGAACACCGGGGAGCTGTTTTTT; j_gene: TRBJ2-2; d_gene: -; v_gene: TRBV20-1; abundance: many
CDR3aa: CTSIGGSNQPQHF; CDR3nt: TGCACCTCAATCGGAGGTTCCAATCAGCCCCAGCATTTT; j_gene: TRBJ1-5; d_gene: -; v_gene: TRBV1; abundance: -
CDR3aa: CASSARGDSSYNEQFF; CDR3nt: TGTGCCAGCAGCGCCCGGGGGGATAGCTCCTACAATGAGCAGTTCTTC; j_gene: TRBJ2-1; d_gene: TRBD2; v_gene: TRBV11-2; abundance: many
CDR3aa: CSAEDRISTNSPLHF; CDR3nt: TGCAGTGCTGAGGACAGGATCAGTACTAATTCACCCCTCCACTTT; j_gene: TRBJ1-6; d_gene: TRBD1; v_gene: TRBV20-1; abundance: many
CDR3aa: CRAGTSGGRDNEQYF; CDR3nt: TGCCGAGCAGGGACTAGCGGGGGAAGGGATAACGAGCAGTACTTC; j_gene: TRBJ2-7; d_gene: TRBD2; v_gene: TRBV20-1; abundance: many
CDR3aa: CSASTFPRSSYNSPLHF; CDR3nt: TGCAGTGCTTCAACTTTTCCTCGGAGCTCCTATAATTCACCCCTCCACTTT; j_gene: TRBJ1-6; d_gene: -; v_gene: TRBV20-1; abundance: many
CDR3aa: CASSSGTPSYEQYF; CDR3nt: TGTGCCAGCAGCTCCGGGACACCCTCCTACGAGCAGTACTTC; j_gene: TRBJ2-7; d_gene: -; v_gene: TRBV21-1; abundance: many
CDR3aa: CASSPDTEQFF; CDR3nt: TGTGCCAGCTCACCCGATACTGAGCAGTTCTTC; j_gene: TRBJ2-1; d_gene: -; v_gene: TRBV18; abundance: many
CDR3aa: CASSLPGHSFAGYTF; CDR3nt: TGTGCCAGCAGCTTGCCGGGACATTCGTTCGCTGGCTACACCTTC; j_gene: TRBJ1-2; d_gene: -; v_gene: TRBV5-6; abundance: many
CDR3aa: CASSFKYNEQFF; CDR3nt: TGTGCCAGCAGCTTTAAGTACAATGAGCAGTTCTTC; j_gene: TRBJ2-1; d_gene: -; v_gene: TRBV7-2; abundance: many
CDR3aa: CASSFSRQGLSSGANVLTF; CDR3nt: TGTGCCAGCAGTTTCTCGCGACAGGGGTTAAGCTCTGGGGCCAACGTCCTGACTTTC; j_gene: TRBJ2-6; d_gene: TRBD1; v_gene: TRBV27; abundance: many
CDR3aa: CSVKRQGNTEAFF; CDR3nt: TGCAGTGTCAAACGTCAGGGAAACACTGAAGCTTTCTTT; j_gene: TRBJ1-1; d_gene: -; v_gene: TRBV20-1; abundance: many
CDR3aa: CSVDPSRGTQYF; CDR3nt: TGCAGCGTCGACCCCAGCCGGGGTACGCAGTATTTT; j_gene: TRBJ2-3; d_gene: -; v_gene: TRBV29-1; abundance: many
CDR3aa: CASSLFGVGQGASYNEQFF; CDR3nt: TGTGCCAGCAGTTTATTTGGGGTGGGACAGGGCGCATCCTACAATGAGCAGTTCTTC; j_gene: TRBJ2-1; d_gene: TRBD1; v_gene: TRBV28; abundance: many
CDR3aa: CATSEGRSGWGNNEQFF; CDR3nt: TGTGCCACCAGTGAAGGCCGCAGTGGATGGGGGAACAATGAGCAGTTCTTC; j_gene: TRBJ2-1; d_gene: -; v_gene: TRBV24-1; abundance: many
CDR3aa: CASAERQGRYGYTF; CDR3nt: TGTGCCAGTGCTGAGAGGCAGGGCCGTTATGGCTACACCTTC; j_gene: TRBJ1-2; d_gene: -; v_gene: TRBV27; abundance: many